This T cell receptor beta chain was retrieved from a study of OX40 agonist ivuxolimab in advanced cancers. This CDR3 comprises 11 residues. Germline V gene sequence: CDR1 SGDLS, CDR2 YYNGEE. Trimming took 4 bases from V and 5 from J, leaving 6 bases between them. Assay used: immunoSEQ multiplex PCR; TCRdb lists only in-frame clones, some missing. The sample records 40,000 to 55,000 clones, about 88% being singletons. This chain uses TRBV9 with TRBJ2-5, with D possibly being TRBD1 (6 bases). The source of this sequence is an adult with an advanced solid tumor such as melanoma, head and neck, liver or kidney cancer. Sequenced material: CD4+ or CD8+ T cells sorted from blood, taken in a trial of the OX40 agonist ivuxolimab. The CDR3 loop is CASSRGETQYF. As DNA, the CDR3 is TGTGCCAGCAGCAGGGGGGAGACCCAGTACTTC.